A selection of T cell receptor beta chains follows, all from one sample in a study of CD8 T cells in ankylosing spondylitis. Each CDR3 protein is one row after TCRdb ran MiXCR on the 5' RACE reads. The sample lists about 150,000 distinct CDR3 sequences, around two fifths occurring once. Sequencing input: synovial fluid, either unsorted or a sorted T cell fraction (not recorded which). The source is a male donor with ankylosing spondylitis. The CDR3 runs from the conserved cysteine through the conserved F or W. D genes are given only for firm matches. Expanded clones are given a class, and other clones once, few, many or no size at all.

J,size,D,length,V,CDR3,DNA
TRBJ2-3,once,TRBD2,17,TRBV4-1,CASSQEHSGGHTDTQYF,TGCGCCAGCAGCCAAGAACATAGCGGGGGGCACACAGATACGCAGTATTTT
TRBJ2-7,NA,NA,12,TRBV3-1,CASSPRGYEQYF,TGTGCCAGCAGCCCAAGGGGGTACGAGCAGTACTTC
TRBJ2-1,few,NA,15,TRBV12-3/TRBV12-4,CASSLPPLGENEQFF,TGTGCCAGCAGTTTGCCCCCTCTAGGAGAGAATGAGCAGTTCTTC
TRBJ1-6,NA,NA,12,TRBV10-3,CATRGSEPPLHF,TGTGCCACTCGAGGCAGCGAGCCACCCCTCCACTTT
TRBJ1-2,NA,NA,16,TRBV28,CASSLYRQVANYGYTF,TGTGCCAGCAGTTTATATAGACAGGTTGCTAACTATGGCTACACCTTC
TRBJ2-2,NA,NA,15,TRBV27,CASSSRPPGTGELFF,TGTGCCAGCAGTTCCCGACCGCCGGGCACCGGGGAGCTGTTTTTT
TRBJ2-1,NA,NA,13,TRBV24-1,CATSVTTYNEQFF,TGTGCCACCAGTGTGACGACTTACAATGAGCAGTTCTTC
TRBJ2-7,NA,NA,12,TRBV6-6,CASSNDGVRQYF,TGTGCCAGTAGTAATGATGGGGTAAGGCAGTACTTC
TRBJ1-2,many,NA,13,TRBV13,CASSFEENYGYTF,TGTGCCAGCAGTTTCGAAGAAAACTATGGCTACACCTTC
TRBJ2-3,NA,TRBD2,18,TRBV29-1,CSVEGLLREASSTDTQYF,TGCAGCGTTGAAGGGTTACTTCGGGAGGCCTCTAGCACAGATACGCAGTATTTT
TRBJ2-5,once,NA,14,TRBV6-5,CASSYNSVKETQYF,TGTGCCAGCAGTTACAACTCTGTCAAAGAGACCCAGTACTTC
TRBJ2-7,few,NA,15,TRBV12-3/TRBV12-4,CASSLALSGFGEQYF,TGTGCCAGCAGTTTAGCGCTTTCGGGCTTCGGGGAGCAGTACTTC
TRBJ2-7,NA,NA,14,TRBV5-1,CASSLIGRKDEQYF,TGCGCCAGCAGCTTGATTGGGAGAAAGGACGAGCAGTACTTC
TRBJ2-7,few,NA,14,TRBV6-2/TRBV6-3,CASSYSIAAYEQYF,TGTGCCAGCAGTTACTCGATAGCGGCCTACGAGCAGTACTTC
TRBJ2-2,NA,NA,13,TRBV7-2,CASSRSLSGELFF,TGTGCCAGCAGCCGGAGTTTAAGCGGGGAGCTGTTTTTT
TRBJ1-1,NA,NA,14,TRBV28,CASSQIRGNTEAFF,TGTGCCAGCAGTCAAATCAGGGGGAACACTGAAGCTTTCTTT
TRBJ2-1,once,NA,14,TRBV6-5,CASSLHRWYNEQFF,TGTGCCAGCAGCTTACACCGGTGGTACAATGAGCAGTTCTTC
TRBJ1-6,NA,NA,16,TRBV3-1,CASSLRRGPGNSPLHF,TGTGCCAGCAGCCTACGTAGGGGCCCGGGGAATTCACCCCTCCACTTT
TRBJ2-3,few,NA,15,TRBV7-2,CASSSLGISTDTQYF,TGTGCCAGCAGCTCCCTCGGGATAAGCACAGATACGCAGTATTTT
TRBJ2-7,few,NA,15,TRBV7-9,CASSFGRFDSYEQYF,TGTGCCAGCAGCTTCGGTAGATTTGACTCCTACGAGCAGTACTTC
TRBJ2-7,NA,NA,17,TRBV4-3,CASSQVTILGPSHEQYF,TGCGCCAGCAGCCAAGTTACCATCCTAGGGCCCTCCCACGAGCAGTACTTC
TRBJ2-7,NA,TRBD2,16,TRBV4-1,CASSQVYLADPYEQYF,TGCGCCAGCAGCCAAGTATACCTAGCGGACCCCTACGAGCAGTACTTC
TRBJ2-1,NA,NA,16,TRBV19,CASSLLYDYGYNEQFF,TGTGCCAGTAGTCTCCTCTACGATTACGGCTACAATGAGCAGTTCTTC
TRBJ2-2,many,NA,16,TRBV12-3/TRBV12-4,CASSLGGTQSTGELFF,TGTGCCAGCAGTTTAGGAGGGACCCAGAGCACCGGGGAGCTGTTTTTT
TRBJ2-2,NA,TRBD1,16,TRBV6-2/TRBV6-3,CASSPLTGVLPGELFF,TGTGCCAGCAGCCCATTAACAGGGGTGCTCCCCGGGGAGCTGTTTTTT
TRBJ1-5,NA,TRBD1,15,TRBV6-4,CASSPTGQGGQPQHF,TGTGCCAGCAGTCCAACCGGACAGGGCGGTCAGCCCCAGCATTTT
TRBJ2-3,NA,NA,15,TRBV2,CASSEGSAHSDTQYF,TGTGCCAGCAGTGAGGGCAGTGCCCACTCAGATACGCAGTATTTT
TRBJ1-1,many,NA,14,TRBV5-1,CASSFRGGNTEAFF,TGCGCCAGCAGCTTTCGCGGGGGAAACACTGAAGCTTTCTTT
TRBJ1-3,NA,NA,16,TRBV5-1,CASSRGGRSSGNTIYF,TGCGCCAGCAGCCGGGGGGGCAGGAGCTCTGGAAACACCATATATTTT
TRBJ1-1,NA,NA,19,TRBV10-2,CASRHREEGLWGMNTEAFF,TGCGCCAGCAGACACAGGGAAGAGGGCCTCTGGGGGATGAACACTGAAGCTTTCTTT
TRBJ2-2,NA,NA,14,TRBV29-1,CSVIGREFTGELFF,TGCAGCGTCATCGGGCGGGAATTCACCGGGGAGCTGTTTTTT
TRBJ2-1,NA,TRBD2,16,TRBV3-1,CASSPSGTSGKGEQFF,TGTGCCAGCAGCCCCTCCGGGACTAGCGGGAAGGGTGAGCAGTTCTTC
TRBJ2-1,NA,TRBD1,14,TRBV7-7,CASSPGQGGYEQFF,TGTGCCAGCAGCCCGGGACAGGGGGGGTATGAGCAGTTCTTC
TRBJ2-7,NA,NA,13,TRBV28,CASSLARFYEQYF,TGTGCCAGCAGTTTAGCGCGATTCTACGAGCAGTACTTC
TRBJ2-7,few,NA,13,TRBV6-1,CASREGFSYEQYF,TGTGCCAGCAGGGAGGGATTCTCCTACGAGCAGTACTTC
TRBJ2-2,NA,TRBD2,14,TRBV4-1,CASSGTIGSGELFF,TGCGCCAGCAGTGGGACTATCGGATCCGGGGAGCTGTTTTTT
TRBJ2-7,NA,TRBD2,16,TRBV4-3,CASSQAEAGEYNEQYF,TGCGCCAGCAGCCAAGCCGAAGCGGGAGAATATAACGAGCAGTACTTC
TRBJ2-5,NA,TRBD2,16,TRBV9,CASSPRTSGEEETQYF,TGTGCCAGCAGCCCTCGGACTAGCGGGGAAGAAGAGACCCAGTACTTC
TRBJ2-3,NA,TRBD2,17,TRBV7-9,CASSLSRASGYTDTQYF,TGTGCCAGCAGCTTAAGTAGGGCTAGCGGTTACACAGATACGCAGTATTTT
TRBJ2-7,few,TRBD1,19,TRBV7-7,CASSPWLGQGRHLTYEQYF,TGTGCTAGCAGCCCTTGGCTTGGACAGGGGAGACATCTCACCTACGAGCAGTACTTC
TRBJ1-1,few,NA,15,TRBV18,CASSILRGKSTEAFF,TGTGCCAGCTCAATATTAAGGGGGAAGAGCACTGAAGCTTTCTTT
TRBJ2-7,NA,NA,14,TRBV5-6,CASSSGLLIDEQYF,TGTGCCAGCAGCTCCGGACTCCTGATCGACGAGCAGTACTTC
TRBJ2-1,NA,TRBD2,16,TRBV2,CASRPPLAGGYNEQFF,TGTGCCAGCAGGCCCCCACTAGCGGGGGGCTACAATGAGCAGTTCTTC